The source of this TCR beta chain is a study of T cell responses to AZD1222 COVID-19 vaccine. The CDR3 extends over 16 amino acids. V lost 3 bases, J lost 5 bases, and 19 bases lay in between. The germline gives CDR1 PRHDT, CDR2 FYEKMQ (reference sequence). This clone came up once. The target antigen is unknown. Study-level results: The donor cohort was predominantly white British with a female majority, and clonal diversity may have been underestimated. Spike-specific TCR breadth rose after two AZD1222 doses, and depth rose as well. Reportedly, nearly half of unique spike TCRs recognized epitopes outside B.1.351/B.1.1.7 mutations.

Measured with immunoSEQ multiplex PCR; TCRdb has only the in-frame clones, and not every one. This sample has about 180,000 clones, with around 90% found just once. Sequences were derived from peripheral blood, sampled on day 0 of AZD1222 vaccination. This TCR was recovered from an adult in good health. The V gene is TRBV13, the J gene TRBJ1-2, with D possibly being TRBD1 (5 bases). The CDR3 loop is CASSFGPRQNQYGYTF. CDR3 DNA: TGTGCCAGCAGCTTCGGCCCTCGACAGAATCAGTATGGCTACACCTTC.